These 10 T cell receptor beta chains originate from one sample sequenced in a study of CD8 T cells in Susac syndrome. Random hexamers were used to reverse transcribe roughly 0.45 to 1 ug of RNA. Each CDR3 protein gets one entry after TCRdb re-called the immunoSEQ multiplex PCR reads with MiXCR. The table shows approximately 160,000 distinct CDR3 sequences, with just over 90% occurring only once. Sequencing input: CD4+ T cells from PBMCs. The receptors were gathered from a human donor in good health.

This rearrangement joins TRBV7-2 to TRBJ1-6, with 7 bases fitting TRBD1. V lost 1 base to trimming and J lost 9 bases; unmatched junction nucleotides: 6. Germline values: CDR1 SGHTA, CDR2 FQGNSA. The CDR3 has 15 amino acids. CDR3 DNA sequence: TGTGCCAGCAGCTTAGTGGGACAGCAAGGTTCACCCCTCCACTTT. Encoded protein: CASSLVGQQGSPLHF.

The gene calls are TRBV20-1 and TRBJ2-3; possibly TRBD2 for D (5 bases). The CDR3 is 13 residues long. Trimming pared 3 bases from V and 3 bases from J, leaving 10 bases between. Per the germline V gene, CDR1 is DFQATT and CDR2 is SNEGSKA (reference sequence). Here the CDR3 reads CSASSDGTDTQYF. The CDR3 bases are TGCAGTGCTAGTAGCGACGGGACAGATACGCAGTATTTT.

The chain couples TRBV9 to TRBJ2-5, with D perhaps matching TRBD1 or TRBD2 (5 bases each). This CDR3 has 16 amino acids. From germline, CDR1 is SGDLS and CDR2 YYNGEE. The V gene lost 0 bases and the J gene lost 5 bases, with 17 bases spanning the gap. The CDR3 reads CASSVGPGGWGETQYF. CDR3 nucleotides: TGTGCCAGCAGCGTAGGCCCGGGTGGCTGGGGGGAGACCCAGTACTTC.

The rearrangement links TRBV5-1 to TRBJ2-3; D ambiguous. Trimming stripped 4 bases from V and 8 bases from J, with 26 bases between. The CDR3 length is 17 residues. Germline assignment: CDR1 SGHRS and CDR2 YFSETQ. This CDR3 is CASSEIGRALWTVTQYF. The CDR3 DNA reads TGCGCCAGCAGCGAAATTGGTAGGGCCCTTTGGACCGTTACGCAGTATTTT.

This clonotype was picked up a small number of times. This chain links TRBV19 with TRBJ1-5; D is uncertain. CDR3 length: 14 amino acids. The ends were cut back, 8 bases at V and 0 bases at J, with 11 bases in the middle. Germline lookup yields CDR1 LNHDA and CDR2 SQIVND (reference sequence). The CDR3 here is CASVSLYSNQPQHF. The CDR3 nucleotides read TGTGCCAGTGTCAGTCTGTATAGCAATCAGCCCCAGCATTTT.

Here the CDR3 reads CATKGAESETQYF. In DNA form, the CDR3 reads TGTGCCACCAAAGGTGCAGAGTCTGAGACCCAGTACTTC. The chain recombines TRBV10-3 with TRBJ2-5; D gene unclear. CDR1 and CDR2 (germline): ENHRY, SYGVKD. CDR3 size: 13 residues. Trimming took 10 bases from V and 5 from J, leaving 17 bases between them.

The rearrangement uses TRBV5-6 and TRBJ2-7; tentatively, D is TRBD2 (5 bases). Trimming shortened V by 4 bases and J by 0 bases, and 14 bases separated the two germline ends. Germline assignment: CDR1 SGHDT and CDR2 YYEEEE. CDR3 length: 15 residues. The CDR3 protein is CASSTWTGNSYEQYF. The CDR3 DNA reads TGTGCCAGCAGCACCTGGACGGGAAACTCCTACGAGCAGTACTTC. The full variable domain, its missing parts supplied by reference TRBV5-6 and TRBJ2-7, is DAGVTQSPTHLIKTRGQQVTLRCSPKSGHDTVSWYQQALGQGPQFIFQYYEEEERQRGNFPDRFSGHQFPNYSSELNVNALLLGDSALYLCASSTWTGNSYEQYFGPGTRLTVT.

This chain connects TRBV28 to TRBJ2-3; no firm D call. Germline V lookup: CDR1 MDHEN, CDR2 SYDVKM. V was shortened by 7 bases and J by 0 bases, with 2 bases between the two germline ends. This CDR3 region has 11 residues. For the CDR3, the DNA is TGTGCCAGCACCAGCACAGATACGCAGTATTTT. It specifies CASTSTDTQYF.

The chain joins TRBV15 to TRBJ2-7; TRBD2 is a possible D gene (5 bases). This CDR3 comprises 15 residues. Trimming shortened V by 4 bases and J by 5 bases, and 18 bases separated the two germline ends. Looked up from germline, CDR1 is LNHNV and CDR2 is YYDKDF (reference sequence). The CDR3 nucleotides are TGTGCCACCAGCACCGACGACTATGCGGTCAACGAGCAGTACTTC. It is translated as CATSTDDYAVNEQYF. Supplemented by reference TRBV15 and TRBJ2-7, the full variable domain reads DAMVIQNPRYQVTQFGKPVTLSCSQTLNHNVMYWYQQKSSQAPKLLFHYYDKDFNNEADTPDNFQSRRPNTSFCFLDIRSPGLGDTAMYLCATSTDDYAVNEQYFGPGTRLTVT.

The V and J genes are TRBV20-1 and TRBJ1-5, with a tentative D call TRBD1 (6 bases). CDR3 length equals 15 residues. V was shortened by 0 bases and J by 6 bases, with 15 bases between the two germline ends. In germline, CDR1 is DFQATT, CDR2 SNEGSKA (reference sequence). The CDR3 region is CSARDPQGMSQPQHF. CDR3 coding DNA: TGCAGTGCTAGAGATCCGCAGGGGATGTCTCAGCCCCAGCATTTT.